This T cell receptor beta chain stems from a study of Graves' ophthalmopathy and Graves' hyperthyroidism. Of note for this clonotype: Its antigen is as yet unknown.

Whole-study results and caveats: Ophthalmopathy was separated from stable hyperthyroidism by a 13-signature model with approximately 90% sensitivity and over 70% specificity. The model flagged ophthalmopathy progression at approximately 66% sensitivity and 72.22% specificity.

The authors amplified TCR beta CDR3 regions, and they did so from RNA transcripts for repertoire sequencing. RT-PCR in the first round used HTBI primers; a second-round multiplex PCR followed. TCRdb re-derived calls from the multiplex PCR reads in MiXCR, one entry per CDR3 protein. The sample lists a few hundred thousand distinct CDR3 sequences; 35% to 40% were seen once. The germline CDR1 and CDR2 sequences are SGHVS and FNYEAQ. V lost 5 bases to trimming and J lost 2 bases, with 11 bases between them. This CDR3 contains 14 residues. The chain has TRBV7-6 and TRBJ2-3, with D perhaps TRBD1 (5 bases). The specimen sequenced was peripheral blood or thyroid tissue (not recorded which). The sequence was obtained from an adult man with Graves' hyperthyroidism. The CDR3: CASSQKGNTDTQYF. Written as DNA, the CDR3 is TGTGCCAGCAGCCAAAAGGGGAACACAGATACGCAGTATTTT.